The source of this TCR beta chain is a study of T-cell memory formation after mild COVID-19. As for the study in general: TCR clusters were mostly donor specific.

In the case of this clonotype: The antigen remains unidentified.

One entry per CDR3 protein results from TCRdb running MiXCR on the 5' RACE reads. The table lists around 370,000 distinct CDR3 sequences, 20% to 25% of them singletons. Study-wide points: What remained unconfirmed was the SARS-CoV-2 specificity of second-wave clones peaking on day 37.

The sample taken for sequencing was PBMCs or a T cell subset sorted from them (not recorded which). The source of this sequence is an adult woman who had mild COVID-19 (a few samples of this study predate the infection). Cell type and time point are not known.

CDR3 protein: CASSPTPNYEQYF. CDR3 sequence (DNA): TGTGCCAGCAGCCCTACCCCGAACTACGAGCAGTACTTC. The rearrangement joins TRBV7-9 to TRBJ2-7, with no clear D. Germline loops: CDR1 SEHNR, CDR2 FQNEAQ (reference sequence). With 5 bases removed from V and 3 bases from J, the gap between germline ends came to 11 bases. CDR3 length: 13 residues.